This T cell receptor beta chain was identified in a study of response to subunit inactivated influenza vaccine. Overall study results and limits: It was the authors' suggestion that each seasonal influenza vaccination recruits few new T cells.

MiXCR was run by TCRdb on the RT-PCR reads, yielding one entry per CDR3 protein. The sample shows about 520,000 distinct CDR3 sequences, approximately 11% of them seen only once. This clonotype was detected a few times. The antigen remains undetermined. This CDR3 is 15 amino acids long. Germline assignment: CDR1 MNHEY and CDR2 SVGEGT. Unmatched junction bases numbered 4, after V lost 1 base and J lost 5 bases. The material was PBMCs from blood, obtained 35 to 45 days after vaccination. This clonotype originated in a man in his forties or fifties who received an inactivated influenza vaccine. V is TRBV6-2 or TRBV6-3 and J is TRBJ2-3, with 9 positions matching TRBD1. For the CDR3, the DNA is TGTGCCAGCAGTTACTGGGGACAGGGTAAAGATACGCAGTATTTT. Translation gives CASSYWGQGKDTQYF.